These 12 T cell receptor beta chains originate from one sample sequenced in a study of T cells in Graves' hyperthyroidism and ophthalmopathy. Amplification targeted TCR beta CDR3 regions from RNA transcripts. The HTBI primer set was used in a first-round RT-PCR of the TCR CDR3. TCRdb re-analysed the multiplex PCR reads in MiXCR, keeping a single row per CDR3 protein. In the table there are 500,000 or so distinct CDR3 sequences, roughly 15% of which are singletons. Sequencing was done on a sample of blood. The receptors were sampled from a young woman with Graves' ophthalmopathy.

The CDR3 bases are TGTGCCAGCAGCCTGGGGAGGGCGAGCTCCTATAATTCACCCCTCCACTTT. It translates to CASSLGRASSYNSPLHF. The chain joins TRBV13 to TRBJ1-6, with D unresolved. CDR1 and CDR2 (germline): PRHDT, FYEKMQ (reference sequence). Trimming removed 5 bases from V and 0 bases from J, with 14 bases in between. The CDR3 extends over 17 amino acids.

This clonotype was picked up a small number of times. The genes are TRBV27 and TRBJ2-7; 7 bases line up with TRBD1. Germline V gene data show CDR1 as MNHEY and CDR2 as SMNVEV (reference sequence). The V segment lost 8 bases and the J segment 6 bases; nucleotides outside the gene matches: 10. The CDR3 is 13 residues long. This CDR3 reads CASWDSGSSEQYF. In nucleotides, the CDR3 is TGTGCCAGCTGGGACAGCGGATCTAGCGAGCAGTACTTC.

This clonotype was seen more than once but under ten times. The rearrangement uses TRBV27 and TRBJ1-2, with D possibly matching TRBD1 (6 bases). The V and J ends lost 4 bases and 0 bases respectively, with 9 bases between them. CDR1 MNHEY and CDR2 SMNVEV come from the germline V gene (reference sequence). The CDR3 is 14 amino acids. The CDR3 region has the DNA TGTGCCAGCAGTTATACAGGGACTAACTATGGCTACACCTTC. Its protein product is CASSYTGTNYGYTF.

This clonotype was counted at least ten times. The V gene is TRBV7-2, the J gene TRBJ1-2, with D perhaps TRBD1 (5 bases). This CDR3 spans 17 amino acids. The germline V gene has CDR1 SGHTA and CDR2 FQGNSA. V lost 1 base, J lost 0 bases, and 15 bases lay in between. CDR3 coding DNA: TGTGCCAGCAGCTTAGTTCAGGGTAGAGCCACTAACTATGGCTACACCTTC. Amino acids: CASSLVQGRATNYGYTF.

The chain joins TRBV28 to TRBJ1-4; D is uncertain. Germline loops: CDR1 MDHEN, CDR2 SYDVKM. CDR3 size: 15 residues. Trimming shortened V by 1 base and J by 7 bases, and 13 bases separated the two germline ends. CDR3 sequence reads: CASSLLGHRGEKLFF. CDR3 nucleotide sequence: TGTGCCAGCAGTTTATTGGGCCACCGGGGTGAAAAACTGTTTTTT.

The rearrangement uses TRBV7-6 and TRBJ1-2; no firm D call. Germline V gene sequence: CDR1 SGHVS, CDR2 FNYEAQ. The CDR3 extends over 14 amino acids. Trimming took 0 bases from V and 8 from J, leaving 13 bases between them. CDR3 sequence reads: CASSLAGGNPGYTF. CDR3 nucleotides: TGTGCCAGCAGCTTAGCGGGAGGGAATCCGGGCTACACCTTC.

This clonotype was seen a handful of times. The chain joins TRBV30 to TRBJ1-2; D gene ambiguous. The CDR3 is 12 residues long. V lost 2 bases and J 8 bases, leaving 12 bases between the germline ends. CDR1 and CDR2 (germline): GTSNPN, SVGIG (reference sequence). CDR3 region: CAWSTGWWGYTF. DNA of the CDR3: TGTGCCTGGAGTACCGGCTGGTGGGGCTACACCTTC. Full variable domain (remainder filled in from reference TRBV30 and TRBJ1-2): SQTIHQWPATLVQPVGSPLSLECTVEGTSNPNLYWYRQAAGRGLQLLFYSVGIGQISSEVPQNLSASRPQDRQFILSSKKLLLSDSGFYLCAWSTGWWGYTFGSGTRLTVV.

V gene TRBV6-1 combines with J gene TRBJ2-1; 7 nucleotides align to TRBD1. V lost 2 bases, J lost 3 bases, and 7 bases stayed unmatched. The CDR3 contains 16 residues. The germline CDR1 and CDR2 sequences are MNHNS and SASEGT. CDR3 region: CASSELRDSLYNEQFF. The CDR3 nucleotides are TGTGCCAGCAGTGAACTCCGGGACAGTCTCTACAATGAGCAGTTCTTC.

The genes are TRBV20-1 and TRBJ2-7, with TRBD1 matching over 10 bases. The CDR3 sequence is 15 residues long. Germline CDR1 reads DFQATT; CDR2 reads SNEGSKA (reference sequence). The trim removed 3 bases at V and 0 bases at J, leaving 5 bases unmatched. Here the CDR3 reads CSARAGTGDSYEQYF. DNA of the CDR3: TGCAGTGCTAGGGCCGGGACAGGGGACTCCTACGAGCAGTACTTC.

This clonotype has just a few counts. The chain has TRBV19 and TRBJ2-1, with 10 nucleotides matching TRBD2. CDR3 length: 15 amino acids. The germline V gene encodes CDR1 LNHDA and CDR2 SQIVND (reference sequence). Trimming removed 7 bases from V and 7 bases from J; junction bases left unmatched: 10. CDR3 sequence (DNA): TGTGCCAGTACGAAAGGAGCGGGGGGGCCGAATGAGCAGTTCTTC. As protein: CASTKGAGGPNEQFF.

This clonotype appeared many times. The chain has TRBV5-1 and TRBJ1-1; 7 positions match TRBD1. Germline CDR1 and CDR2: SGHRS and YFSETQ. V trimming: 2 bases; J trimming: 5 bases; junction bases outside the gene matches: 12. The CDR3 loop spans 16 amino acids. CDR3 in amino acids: CASSFDNNQGGTEAFF. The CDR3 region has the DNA TGCGCCAGCAGCTTCGACAACAATCAGGGGGGGACTGAAGCTTTCTTT.

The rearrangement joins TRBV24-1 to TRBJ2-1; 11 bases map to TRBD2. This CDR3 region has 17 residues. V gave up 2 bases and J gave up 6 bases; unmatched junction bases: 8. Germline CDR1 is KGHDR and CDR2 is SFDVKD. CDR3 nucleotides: TGTGCCACCAGTGATTCGAAAACTAGCGGGAGCCCCAATGAGCAGTTCTTC. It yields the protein CATSDSKTSGSPNEQFF.